Below are 13 T cell receptor beta chains sequenced from a single sample in a study of control samples from healthy donors and cancer patients. The repertoire was sequenced with immunoSEQ multiplex PCR; TCRdb's copy has only in-frame clones and lacks some. Among approximately 74,000 clones listed, about 94% were seen once. Specimen: blood. The receptors were gathered from a woman in her twenties or thirties in good health.

CDR3 residues: CASSFPSSYGYTF. For the CDR3, the DNA is TGTGCCAGCAGTTTCCCCTCGTCCTATGGCTACACCTTC. The chain carries TRBV28 and TRBJ1-2, with D hard to call. This CDR3 is built from 13 residues. CDR1 and CDR2 (germline): MDHEN, SYDVKM. The V gene lost 3 bases and the J gene lost 4 bases, with 9 bases spanning the gap.

The chain is built from TRBV2 and TRBJ1-1; D may be TRBD1 (5 bases). The germline V gene has CDR1 SNHLY and CDR2 FYNNEI. V was trimmed by 6 bases and J by 7 bases, leaving 9 bases between them. The length of the CDR3 is 11 residues. The CDR3 DNA reads TGTGCCAGCAGGACAGCAATTGAAGCTTTCTTT. Residues: CASRTAIEAFF.

J is TRBJ1-6 and V is TRBV5-1; D may be TRBD1 (6 bases). Germline CDR1 is SGHRS and CDR2 is YFSETQ. There are 14 residues in the CDR3. The V gene lost 7 bases and the J gene lost 9 bases, with 17 bases spanning the gap. The CDR3 bases are TGCGCCAGCCAACTGGCAGGGGTGCGTTCACCCCTCCACTTT. It translates to CASQLAGVRSPLHF.

V usage is TRBV4-1 and J usage is TRBJ2-3; TRBD1 might be the D (5 bases). V shed 1 base and J shed 3 bases, with 14 bases lying between them. This CDR3 contains 16 residues. Germline V lookup: CDR1 MGHRA, CDR2 YSYEKL. This CDR3 is CASSQVQGDRTDTQYF. The CDR3 DNA sequence: TGCGCCAGCAGCCAAGTTCAGGGCGACCGGACAGATACGCAGTATTTT.

The chain is built from TRBV29-1 and TRBJ2-5; possibly TRBD2 for D (5 bases). Germline V gene data show CDR1 as SQVTM and CDR2 as ANQGSEA. The V end was cut by 6 bases, the J end by 6 bases, with 17 bases between. This CDR3 is built from 13 residues. CDR3 region: CSVEARLRKTQYF. In nucleotides, the CDR3 is TGCAGCGTGGAGGCCCGGTTGCGGAAGACCCAGTACTTC. Filled out from reference TRBV29-1 and TRBJ2-5, the complete variable domain reads SAVISQKPSRDICQRGTSLTIQCQVDSQVTMMFWYRQQPGQSLTLIATANQGSEATYESGFVIDKFPISRPNLTFSTLTVSNMSPEDSSIYLCSVEARLRKTQYFGPGTRLLVL.

The genes are TRBV6-6 and TRBJ1-6, with 8 bases that match TRBD1. The junction had 10 bases not matched to a gene; V was cut back by 6 bases and J by 9 bases. CDR3 length equals 15 residues. CDR1 MNHNY and CDR2 SVGAGI come from the germline V gene (reference sequence). For the CDR3, the DNA is TGTGCCAGCAGCATAGACAGGGGCGCCAGTTCACCCCTCCACTTT. Translation: CASSIDRGASSPLHF.

V usage is TRBV19 and J usage is TRBJ1-5, with 7 bases fitting TRBD1. V lost 6 bases to trimming and J lost 6 bases; unmatched junction nucleotides: 11. CDR3 length: 15 amino acids. Germline values: CDR1 LNHDA, CDR2 SQIVND (reference sequence). The chain's CDR3 is CASRPRQGGGQPQHF. The CDR3 bases are TGTGCCAGTAGGCCCCGACAGGGTGGTGGTCAGCCCCAGCATTTT.

This chain joins TRBV5-1 and TRBJ2-3; 8 nucleotides match TRBD2. The CDR3 is 15 residues long. Germline assignment: CDR1 SGHRS and CDR2 YFSETQ. Trimming took 5 bases from V and 5 from J; bases not matched to a gene: 10. This CDR3 is CASSRDIGGVDTQYF. In DNA form, the CDR3 reads TGCGCCAGCAGTCGGGACATCGGGGGGGTAGATACGCAGTATTTT.

This sequence joins TRBV27 and TRBJ2-3, with TRBD2 identical over 7 bases. Germline V lookup: CDR1 MNHEY, CDR2 SMNVEV (reference sequence). With V trimmed by 4 bases and J by 3 bases, 4 bases remained unmatched. This CDR3 is 14 amino acids long. CDR3 sequence: CASSSPGLTDTQYF. As DNA, the CDR3 is TGTGCCAGCAGTTCCCCGGGACTAACAGATACGCAGTATTTT.

This sequence joins TRBV9 and TRBJ2-5; 9 nucleotides agree with TRBD2. The junction had 5 bases not matched to a gene; V was cut back by 0 bases and J by 5 bases. CDR1 and CDR2 from the germline V gene are SGDLS and YYNGEE. This CDR3 is 15 amino acids long. CDR3 sequence: CASSVDVAGEETQYF. As DNA, the CDR3 is TGTGCCAGCAGCGTAGATGTAGCGGGGGAGGAGACCCAGTACTTC.

This chain connects TRBV5-6 to TRBJ1-5, with D tentatively TRBD1 (5 bases). The CDR3 totals 16 residues. Trimming left V 4 bases short and J 0 bases short, with 14 bases between. Germline V gives CDR1 SGHDT, CDR2 YYEEEE. CDR3 nucleotides: TGTGCCAGCAGCACCCTAGGGGAGTTTAGCAATCAGCCCCAGCATTTT. Translating it yields CASSTLGEFSNQPQHF.

J is TRBJ1-4 and V is TRBV7-9; maybe TRBD1 (5 bases). The ends were cut back, 5 bases at V and 7 bases at J, with 20 bases in the middle. Looked up from germline, CDR1 is SEHNR and CDR2 is FQNEAQ (reference sequence). CDR3 size: 16 residues. CDR3 loop: CASSLSSEGLGEKLFF. The CDR3 DNA is TGTGCCAGCAGCCTCTCCTCTGAGGGGCTTGGTGAAAAACTGTTTTTT.

The gene calls are TRBV19 and TRBJ2-5; maybe TRBD2 (6 bases). Germline V lookup: CDR1 LNHDA, CDR2 SQIVND (reference sequence). This CDR3 is built from 13 residues. Trimming stripped 3 bases from V and 3 bases from J, with 8 bases between. CDR3 amino acids: CASSMKREETQYF. CDR3 DNA sequence: TGTGCCAGTAGTATGAAGCGGGAAGAGACCCAGTACTTC.